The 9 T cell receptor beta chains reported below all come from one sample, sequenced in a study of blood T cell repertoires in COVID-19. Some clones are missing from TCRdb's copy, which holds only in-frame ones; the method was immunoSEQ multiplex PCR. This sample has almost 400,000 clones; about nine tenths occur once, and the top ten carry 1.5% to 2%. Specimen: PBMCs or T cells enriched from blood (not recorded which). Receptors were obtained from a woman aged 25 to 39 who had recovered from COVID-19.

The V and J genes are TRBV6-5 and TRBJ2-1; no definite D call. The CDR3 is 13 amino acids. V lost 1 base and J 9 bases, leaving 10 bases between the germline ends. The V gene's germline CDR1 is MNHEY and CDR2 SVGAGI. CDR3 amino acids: CASSYLITSEQFF. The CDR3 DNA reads TGTGCCAGCAGTTACTTGATAACGAGTGAGCAGTTCTTC.

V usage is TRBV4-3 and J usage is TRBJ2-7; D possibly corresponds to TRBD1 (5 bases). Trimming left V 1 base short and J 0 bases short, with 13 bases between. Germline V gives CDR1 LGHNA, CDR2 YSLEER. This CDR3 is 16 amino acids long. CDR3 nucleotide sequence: TGCGCCAGCAGCCAAGCTAGGGGAATGGGCTCCTACGAGCAGTACTTC. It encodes CASSQARGMGSYEQYF.

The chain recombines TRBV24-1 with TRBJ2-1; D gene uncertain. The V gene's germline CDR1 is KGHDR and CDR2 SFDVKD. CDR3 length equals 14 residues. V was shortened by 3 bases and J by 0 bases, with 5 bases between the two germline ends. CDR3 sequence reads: CATSDPRSYNEQFF. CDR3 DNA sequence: TGTGCCACCAGTGATCCCCGCTCCTACAATGAGCAGTTCTTC.

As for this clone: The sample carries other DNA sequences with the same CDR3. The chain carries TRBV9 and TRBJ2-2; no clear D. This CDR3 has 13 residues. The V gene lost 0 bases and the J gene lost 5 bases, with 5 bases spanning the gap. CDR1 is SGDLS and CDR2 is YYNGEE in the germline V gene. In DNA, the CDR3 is TGTGCCAGCAGCGTAGGTACTACCGGGGAGCTGTTTTTT. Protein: CASSVGTTGELFF. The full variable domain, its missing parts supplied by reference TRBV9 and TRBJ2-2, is DSGVTQTPKHLITATGQRVTLRCSPRSGDLSVYWYQQSLDQGLQFLIQYYNGEERAKGNILERFSAQQFPDLHSELNLSSLELGDSALYFCASSVGTTGELFFGEGSRLTVL.

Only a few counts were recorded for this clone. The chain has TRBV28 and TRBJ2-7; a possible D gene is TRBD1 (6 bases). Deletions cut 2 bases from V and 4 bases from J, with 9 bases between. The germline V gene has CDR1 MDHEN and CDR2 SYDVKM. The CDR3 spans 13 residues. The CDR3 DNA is TGTGCCAGCAGTTTAGGGGGACAATACGAGCAGTACTTC. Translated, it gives CASSLGGQYEQYF. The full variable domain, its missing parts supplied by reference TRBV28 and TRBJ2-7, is DVKVTQSSRYLVKRTGEKVFLECVQDMDHENMFWYRQDPGLGLRLIYFSYDVKMKEKGDIPEGYSVSREKKERFSLILESASTNQTSMYLCASSLGGQYEQYFGPGTRLTVT.

The CDR3 coding sequence is TGTGCCATCAGTGACAGTGGCAGGGACTATGGCTACACCTTC. It yields the protein CAISDSGRDYGYTF. The V and J genes are TRBV10-3 and TRBJ1-2; D is possibly TRBD1 (5 bases). CDR1 is ENHRY, CDR2 SYGVKD, per germline. CDR3 length: 14 residues. Between the trimmed V and J ends, which lost 3 bases and 3 bases, there was a span of 11 bases.

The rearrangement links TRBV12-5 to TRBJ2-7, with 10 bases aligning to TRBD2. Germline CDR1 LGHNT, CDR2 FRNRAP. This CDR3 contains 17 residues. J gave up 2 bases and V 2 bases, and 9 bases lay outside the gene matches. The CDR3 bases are TGTGCTAGTGGTTTGATTACCGGGACTAGCGTTCCCTACGAGCAGTACTTC. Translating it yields CASGLITGTSVPYEQYF. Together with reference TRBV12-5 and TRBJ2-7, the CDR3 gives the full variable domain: DARVTQTPRHKVTEMGQEVTMRCQPILGHNTVFWYRQTMMQGLELLAYFRNRAPLDDSGMPKDRFSAEMPDATLATLKIQPSEPRDSAVYFCASGLITGTSVPYEQYFGPGTRLTVT.

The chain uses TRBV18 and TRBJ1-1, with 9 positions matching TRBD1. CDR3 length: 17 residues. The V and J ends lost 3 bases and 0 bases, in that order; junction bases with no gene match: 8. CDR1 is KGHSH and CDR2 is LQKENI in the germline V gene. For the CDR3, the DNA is TGTGCCAGCTCACCCACACAGACAGGGGGAATGAACACTGAAGCTTTCTTT. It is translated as CASSPTQTGGMNTEAFF.

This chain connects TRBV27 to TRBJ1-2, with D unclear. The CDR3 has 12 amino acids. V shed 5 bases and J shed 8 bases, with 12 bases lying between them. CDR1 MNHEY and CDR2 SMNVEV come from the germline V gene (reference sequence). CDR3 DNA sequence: TGTGCCAGCAGTGCTAACGGTTACGGCTACACCTTC. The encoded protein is CASSANGYGYTF.